This T cell receptor (beta chain) was profiled in a study of shared clonotypes between healthy human individuals. With 4 bases clipped from V and 8 bases from J, the junction kept 10 bases outside the gene matches. Germline CDR1 reads MRHNA; CDR2 reads SNTAGT. The CDR3 runs 15 residues. The table lists this clone with a count of one. Using immunoSEQ multiplex PCR, the repertoire was profiled, and TCRdb retains in-frame clones only, with some absent. The profile covers over a million clones, with roughly 96% appearing a single time and more than 0.9% taken by the ten largest. The TCR sequence derives from a man between 25 and 39 years old in good health. The V and J genes are TRBV6-4 and TRBJ2-1, with TRBD2 identical over 8 bases. Sample: naive CD4+ T cells sorted from blood. The sample's subset: CD45RA+ positively selected. Here the CDR3 reads CASSGTGGPRDEQFF. CDR3 coding DNA: TGTGCCAGCAGTGGAACGGGAGGGCCTCGGGATGAGCAGTTCTTC.